Included here is one TCR beta chain sequence, with context. The antigen is undetermined. TCR beta CDR3 region amplification was performed from RNA transcripts. The HTBI set primed first-round TCR CDR3 RT-PCR. TCRdb independently ran MiXCR on the multiplex PCR reads; one entry per CDR3 protein. Of around 600,000 distinct CDR3 sequences listed, more than 14% are singletons. The data derive from a study of T cells in Graves' hyperthyroidism and ophthalmopathy. Findings of the study overall: Onset of ophthalmopathy came a median roughly 6.5 months after the model predicted it.

Deletions cut 1 base from V and 5 bases from J, with 14 bases between. The germline CDR1 and CDR2 sequences are SEHNR and FQNEAQ (reference sequence). There are 15 residues in the CDR3. Patients were excluded because of uncontrolled infection, other autoimmune disease, pregnancy or lactation. For the diagnoses, clinical symptoms, serum thyroxine and TRAb, thyroid ultrasound and orbital computed tomography were used. Sequenced sample: blood. The chain is built from TRBV7-9 and TRBJ1-1, with TRBD1 as a possible D gene (6 bases). The receptor comes from a woman aged 45-60 years with Graves' ophthalmopathy. The CDR3 nucleotides are TGTGCCAGCAGCTTAGATCCGGGGACAAGGACTGAAGCTTTCTTT. Residues: CASSLDPGTRTEAFF.